The 29 T cell receptor beta chains in this list originate from one sample, sequenced in a study of T cells in women clearing cervical HPV infection. Profiling relied on immunoSEQ multiplex PCR, and the TCRdb table lists in-frame clones only, not all of them. This sample contains approximately 41,000 clones. Input material: blood buffy coat. The receptor source for this set is a woman between 18 and 69 years old with a cervical HPV16 infection that either progressed to CIN3+ or cleared (not recorded which).

Concerning this clone: The read ends 3 residues before the CDR3 terminus; that terminus is restored from the germline J gene. The chain links TRBV20-1 to TRBJ2-3, with 10 bases aligning to TRBD1. From germline, CDR1 is DFQATT and CDR2 SNEGSKA (reference sequence). Unmatched junction bases numbered 6, after V lost 6 bases and J lost 3 bases. CDR3 length equals 14 residues. The DNA read from the CDR3 is TGCAGTGCAGGACAGGGGGTTTGGACAGATACG. Protein sequence: CSAGQGVWTDT. Given in full, the CDR3 is CSAGQGVWTDTQYF.

Remarks on this clone: The read ends 3 residues before the CDR3 terminus; that terminus is restored from the germline J gene. J is TRBJ1-5 and V is TRBV19; 8 bases agree with TRBD1. Trimming took 3 bases from V and 2 from J; bases not matched to a gene: 3. In germline, CDR1 is LNHDA, CDR2 SQIVND (reference sequence). The CDR3 contains 15 residues. CDR3 DNA (partial): TGTGCCAGTAGTATTCAGGGGGCAGGCAATCAGCCC. It yields the protein CASSIQGAGNQP. The whole CDR3 sequence is CASSIQGAGNQPQHF.

A note on this clone: The CDR3 end is not reached by the read, which stops 3 residues before it; the germline J gene fills it in. This chain joins TRBV4-1 and TRBJ1-4, with 9 bases aligning to TRBD1. Germline-derived CDR1 and CDR2 are MGHRA and YSYEKL. CDR3 length: 15 amino acids. Germline trimming cut 3 bases from V and 5 bases from J; bases unmatched to any gene: 4. CDR3 sequence: CASSHSGTGNEKLFF. CDR3 bases read: TGCGCCAGCAGCCACTCCGGGACAGGGAATGAAAAA.

For this clone: The missing CDR3 end, 3 residues past where the read stops, is filled in from the germline J gene. The rearrangement uses TRBV20-1 and TRBJ2-5; D remains ambiguous. V was clipped by 1 base and J by 0 bases, with 6 bases between them. Looked up from germline, CDR1 is DFQATT and CDR2 is SNEGSKA (reference sequence). The CDR3 is made up of 13 amino acids. The sequenced CDR3 bases are TGCAGTGCTAGAGGTTCTAACCAAGAGACC. This codes for CSARGSNQET. The full-length CDR3 reads as CSARGSNQETQYF.

Comment on this clone: The read ends 3 residues early relative to the CDR3; the germline J gene fills the gap. This sequence joins TRBV30 and TRBJ1-2; perhaps TRBD1 as D (5 bases). Germline V gene data show CDR1 as GTSNPN and CDR2 as SVGIG (reference sequence). This CDR3 is built from 12 residues. CDR3 region: CAWSKIQDLYTF. The covered CDR3 bases are TGTGCCTGGAGCAAAATACAGGATCTC.

Details on this clone: The CDR3 end falls 3 residues outside the read, so it is completed with the germline J gene. V usage is TRBV5-1 and J usage is TRBJ2-1, with a tentative D call TRBD1 (6 bases). The V gene's germline CDR1 is SGHRS and CDR2 YFSETQ. Trimming removed 0 bases at V and 4 bases at J, with 11 bases between. The CDR3 has 15 amino acids. This CDR3 is CASSLEQGGYNEQFF. CDR3 DNA, as far as it was read: TGCGCCAGCAGCTTGGAACAGGGTGGGTACAATGAG.

CDR3 DNA (partial): TGCAGTGCTTCCGGGACAGCTAATCAGCCC. Its protein product is CSASGTANQP. The entire CDR3 sequence reads CSASGTANQPQHF. This chain uses TRBV20-1 with TRBJ1-5; 7 positions match TRBD1. The read terminates 3 residues before the CDR3 end, so the remaining end is supplied by the germline J gene. This CDR3 comprises 13 residues. J lost 4 bases, V lost 5 bases, and 5 bases had no gene match. CDR1 is DFQATT and CDR2 is SNEGSKA in the germline V gene (reference sequence).

Regarding this clone: The CDR3 end is not reached by the read, which stops 3 residues before it; the germline J gene fills it in. The gene calls are TRBV7-8 and TRBJ1-4; 7 positions match TRBD1. Unmatched junction bases numbered 9, after V lost 5 bases and J lost 3 bases. Looked up from germline, CDR1 is SGHVS and CDR2 is FQNEAQ. This CDR3 spans 16 amino acids. The CDR3 reads CASSTRGLGANEKLFF. The CDR3 bases that were read are TGTGCCAGCAGCACTAGGGGGCTTGGGGCTAATGAAAAA.

About this clone: The read terminates 3 residues before the CDR3 end, so the remaining end is supplied by the germline J gene. The V call is TRBV20-1, the J call TRBJ2-5; 9 nucleotides align to TRBD2. The CDR3 has 14 amino acids. Per the germline V gene, CDR1 is DFQATT and CDR2 is SNEGSKA (reference sequence). Trimming at V came to 6 bases and at J to 4 bases, leaving 9 bases not matched to a gene. The CDR3 DNA, read in part, is TGCAGTGCGACGGAAGGGACTAGCACAGAGACC. Translated: CSATEGTSTET. The full-length CDR3 reads as CSATEGTSTETQYF.

Remarks on this clone: The read gets to within 3 residues of the CDR3 end, and the germline J gene fills in the rest. The rearrangement joins TRBV6-2 or TRBV6-3 to TRBJ2-5; 9 nucleotides line up with TRBD1. The J segment lost 5 bases and the V segment lost 2 bases, leaving 12 bases of the junction unmatched. Germline CDR1 and CDR2: MNHEY and SVGEGT. The CDR3 extends over 17 amino acids. The covered CDR3 bases are TGTGCCAGCAGTTACCCGAGGACAGGGGTGGGGGAGGAGACC. Its protein product is CASSYPRTGVGEET. Given in full, the CDR3 is CASSYPRTGVGEETQYF.

About this clone: The read gets to within 3 residues of the CDR3 end, and the germline J gene fills in the rest. This chain uses TRBV29-1 with TRBJ1-2; perhaps TRBD1 as D (5 bases). Germline V gene sequence: CDR1 SQVTM, CDR2 ANQGSEA. The ends were cut back, 5 bases at V and 6 bases at J, with 16 bases in the middle. The length of the CDR3 is 13 residues. CDR3 region: CSVSGGQSNGYTF. The part of the CDR3 DNA that was read is TGCAGCGTTTCGGGAGGACAATCCAATGGC.

The CDR3 bases that were read are TGCGCCAGCAGTGACCAGGAGTTCTATGGC. Encoded protein: CASSDQEFYG. The whole CDR3 sequence is CASSDQEFYGYTF. The chain joins TRBV10-1 to TRBJ1-2; no clear D gene. Sequencing ends 3 residues short of the CDR3 end; the germline J gene provides the rest. Between the trimmed V and J ends, which lost 3 bases and 4 bases, there was a span of 9 bases. The germline V gene encodes CDR1 WNHNN and CDR2 SYGVQD (reference sequence). This CDR3 comprises 13 residues.

To note about this clone: The CDR3 end falls 3 residues outside the read, so it is completed with the germline J gene. The gene calls are TRBV6-2 or TRBV6-3 and TRBJ2-4; weak D call: TRBD2 (6 bases). CDR1 and CDR2 (germline): MNHEY, SVGEGT. Trimming took 2 bases from V and 2 from J, leaving 10 bases between them. There are 15 residues in the CDR3. The CDR3 bases that were read are TGTGCCAGCAGTTACAGGGGACTCACCAAAAACATT. Translation: CASSYRGLTKNI. The full-length CDR3 reads as CASSYRGLTKNIQYF.

CDR3 DNA, as far as it was read: TGCAGTGCTAGTCGAGGACCCGGGGGGAATGAG. This sequence encodes CSASRGPGGNE. The CDR3 as a whole reads CSASRGPGGNEQFF. The gene calls are TRBV20-1 and TRBJ2-1; 7 bases agree with TRBD2. Read coverage stops 3 residues before the CDR3 terminus; the germline J gene supplies the remainder. V trimming: 3 bases; J trimming: 7 bases; junction bases outside the gene matches: 9. The CDR3 has 14 amino acids. Germline-derived CDR1 and CDR2 are DFQATT and SNEGSKA (reference sequence).

In the case of this clone: Read data end 3 residues before the CDR3 end; the end is taken from the germline J gene. The V call is TRBV20-1, the J call TRBJ2-4; 7 positions match TRBD2. Unmatched junction bases numbered 9, after V lost 5 bases and J lost 8 bases. The CDR3 extends over 13 amino acids. Germline-derived CDR1 and CDR2 are DFQATT and SNEGSKA (reference sequence). CDR3 residues: CSAPPPGRDIQYF. The part of the CDR3 DNA that was read is TGCAGTGCTCCCCCCCCGGGGAGGGACATT.

About this clone: The read stops 3 residues short of the end of the CDR3; the missing end is completed from the germline J gene. The chain recombines TRBV7-9 with TRBJ1-3, with D perhaps matching TRBD1 (6 bases). This CDR3 has 15 amino acids. The V end was cut by 9 bases, the J end by 3 bases, with 18 bases between. Looked up from germline, CDR1 is SEHNR and CDR2 is FQNEAQ (reference sequence). CDR3 bases read: TGTGCCAGTACCGTCTACAGGGAGGGTGGAAACACC. Its translation is CASTVYREGGNT. The entire CDR3 sequence reads CASTVYREGGNTIYF.

A note on this clone: The read stops 3 residues short of the end of the CDR3; the missing end is completed from the germline J gene. V is TRBV18 and J is TRBJ2-2, with D maybe TRBD2 (6 bases). Germline CDR1 KGHSH, CDR2 LQKENI. Trimming left V 4 bases short and J 0 bases short, with 15 bases between. The CDR3 runs 17 residues. The DNA read from the CDR3 is TGTGCCAGCTCACTAGGACCGGGACTGGCGAACACCGGGGAG. As protein: CASSLGPGLANTGE. The entire CDR3 reads CASSLGPGLANTGELFF.

Regarding this clone: The junction and the germline gene differ at one end; a read error may be behind it. Sequencing ends 3 residues short of the CDR3 end; the germline J gene provides the rest. The same CDR3 arises from other DNA sequences in this sample as well. The V call is TRBV2, the J call TRBJ2-3; 7 nucleotides line up with TRBD1. The CDR3 length is 17 residues. Germline loops: CDR1 SNHLY, CDR2 FYNNEI. CDR3 sequence reads: CASSSTGASRGTDTQYF. The covered CDR3 bases are TGTGCCAGCAGTTCCACAGGGGCCTCACGTGGCACAGACACG.

Of note for this clone: The read halts 3 residues ahead of the CDR3 end, with the missing end drawn from the germline J gene. The V gene is TRBV19, the J gene TRBJ1-1, with 8 nucleotides matching TRBD1. Germline V gene sequence: CDR1 LNHDA, CDR2 SQIVND (reference sequence). This CDR3 is built from 15 residues. The ends lost 4 bases at V and 5 bases at J; junction bases unmatched: 9. The CDR3: CASSNPDRGRTEAFF. CDR3 DNA (partial): TGTGCCAGTAGTAATCCAGACAGGGGAAGGACTGAA.

About this clone itself: The read terminates 3 residues before the CDR3 end, so the remaining end is supplied by the germline J gene. The V gene is TRBV19, the J gene TRBJ1-4; a weak D match, TRBD1 (6 bases). The germline gives CDR1 LNHDA, CDR2 SQIVND (reference sequence). This CDR3 has 13 amino acids. The ends were cut back, 10 bases at V and 0 bases at J, with 9 bases in the middle. The covered CDR3 bases are TGTGCCACCGCAGGGGCAACTAATGAAAAA. As protein: CATAGATNEK. The whole CDR3 reads CATAGATNEKLFF.

A note on this clone: Coverage ceases 3 residues before the CDR3 finishes, and the germline J gene fills in the end. The gene calls are TRBV7-2 and TRBJ1-5; tentatively, D is TRBD1 (5 bases). From germline, CDR1 is SGHTA and CDR2 FQGNSA. There are 13 residues in the CDR3. Trimming took 6 bases from V and 2 from J, leaving 8 bases between them. The covered CDR3 bases are TGTGCCAGCAGTGTCAGGGGCAATCAGCCC. As protein: CASSVRGNQP. The full-length CDR3 reads as CASSVRGNQPQHF.

Note on this clone: The read ends 3 residues shy of where the CDR3 ends; the end is completed using the germline J gene. This chain connects TRBV18 to TRBJ1-2; 7 bases match TRBD1. The J segment lost 5 bases and the V segment lost 2 bases, leaving 5 bases of the junction unmatched. The CDR3 extends over 14 amino acids. CDR1 is KGHSH, CDR2 LQKENI, per germline. The part of the CDR3 DNA that was read is TGTGCCAGCTCACCAGGGACAGATTTATATGGC. It codes for CASSPGTDLYG. The complete CDR3 reads CASSPGTDLYGYTF.

Turning to this clone: With the read ending 3 residues before the CDR3 end, the germline J gene is used to fill in that end. This chain uses TRBV7-3 with TRBJ1-1, with a possible D match to TRBD1 (6 bases). Germline CDR1 and CDR2: SGHTA and FQGTGA. The CDR3 loop spans 13 amino acids. The chain's CDR3 is CASSATTGSEAFF. CDR3 DNA, as far as it was read: TGTGCCAGCAGCGCGACTACAGGGAGTGAG.

In regard to this clone: Read sequence stops 3 residues before the CDR3 end, and the germline J gene provides the missing end. This rearrangement joins TRBV6-4 to TRBJ2-1; 9 bases map to TRBD2. Per germline, CDR1 MRHNA and CDR2 SNTAGT. V shed 4 bases, J shed 7 bases, and the junction held 5 bases outside the gene matches. The CDR3 has 14 amino acids. This CDR3 reads CASSVAGEGNEQFF. The sequenced part of the CDR3 DNA is TGTGCCAGCAGTGTAGCGGGAGAGGGGAATGAG.

Of note for this clone: From the germline J gene comes the end of the CDR3, since the read stops 3 residues before it. This chain connects TRBV4-1 to TRBJ2-7, with D tentatively TRBD1 (5 bases). Between the trimmed V and J ends, which lost 0 bases and 3 bases, there was a span of 12 bases. The CDR3 length is 15 residues. The germline gives CDR1 MGHRA, CDR2 YSYEKL. The CDR3 sequence is CASSQEVAGIYEQYF. The part of the CDR3 DNA that was read is TGCGCCAGCAGCCAAGAGGTGGCAGGGATCTACGAG.

Comment on this clone: The read terminates 3 residues ahead of where the CDR3 ends, so the germline J gene completes it. The gene calls are TRBV19 and TRBJ2-2; 9 bases map to TRBD1. V lost 1 base, J lost 6 bases, and 3 bases stayed unmatched. CDR1 is LNHDA and CDR2 is SQIVND in the germline V gene (reference sequence). The CDR3 sequence is 15 residues long. Partial CDR3 DNA: TGTGCCAGTAGTATAGTACAGGGGGCGTCCGGGGAG. Translation gives CASSIVQGASGE. From start to end, the CDR3 is CASSIVQGASGELFF. Looking up the rest from reference TRBV19 and TRBJ2-2 gives the full variable domain: DGGITQSPKYLFRKEGQNVTLSCEQNLNHDAMYWYRQDPGQGLRLIYYSQIVNDFQKGDIAEGYSVSREKKESFPLTVTSAQKNPTAFYLCASSIVQGASGELFFGEGSRLTVL.

Note on this clone: The read ends 3 residues early relative to the CDR3; the germline J gene fills the gap. The V and J genes are TRBV23-1 and TRBJ2-1; 7 positions match TRBD1. TRBV23-1 is reported as an ORF; its role is uncertain. V dropped 2 bases and J dropped 3; count of bases not matched to a gene: 4. CDR3 length: 15 residues. The CDR3 sequence: CASSQGQGDYNEQFF. The CDR3 DNA, read in part, is TGCGCCAGCAGTCAAGGGCAGGGGGACTACAATGAG.

The CDR3 loop is CASSLADRSPLHF. CDR3 bases read: TGTGCCAGCAGCTTGGCGGACAGGTCACCC. This chain joins TRBV7-9 and TRBJ1-6; 7 positions match TRBD1. The read terminates 3 residues ahead of where the CDR3 ends, so the germline J gene completes it. Trimming cost V 3 bases and J 10 bases; bases outside gene matches: 3. Germline V lookup: CDR1 SEHNR, CDR2 FQNEAQ (reference sequence). The CDR3 has 13 amino acids.

Worth noting for this clone: Read sequence stops 3 residues before the CDR3 end, and the germline J gene provides the missing end. The J gene is TRBJ1-1, the V gene TRBV10-1; possible D gene TRBD1, 6 bases. Trimming cost V 0 bases and J 4 bases, with 12 bases left between them. There are 15 residues in the CDR3. Germline assignment: CDR1 WNHNN and CDR2 SYGVQD (reference sequence). CDR3 bases read: TGCGCCAGCAGTGAGTCGGGGGGGCGCATCACTGAA. This codes for CASSESGGRITE. The entire CDR3 reads CASSESGGRITEAFF.